These 26 T cell receptor beta chains originate from one sample sequenced in a study of T cell repertoires in aging, cancer and after chemotherapy. Amplification of TCR beta used genomic DNA extracted from peripheral blood. Rearranged V-D-J TRB sequences were amplified with a mixed TRB-A/B primer pool. Using its own MiXCR run on the multiplex PCR reads, TCRdb lists one record per CDR3 protein. The sample holds about 1,200 distinct CDR3 sequences, approximately 30% seen once. Sequencing was performed on blood. Receptor source: a human donor with a solid tumor. The donor label of this sample is uncertain.

The rearrangement links TRBV7-9 to TRBJ2-4, with unresolved D. CDR1 is SEHNR, CDR2 FQNEAQ, per germline (reference sequence). The CDR3 covers 15 residues. V gave up 1 base and J gave up 6 bases, with 13 bases separating them. This CDR3 is CASSLVYREGNIQYF. For the CDR3, the DNA is TGTGCCAGCAGCTTAGTATACAGAGAAGGAAACATTCAGTACTTC.

The CDR3 loop reads CASRLQGALETQYF. The CDR3 DNA follows: TGTGCCAGCAGGCTACAGGGTGCTTTAGAGACCCAGTACTTC. The chain employs TRBV6-5 and TRBJ2-5, with D perhaps matching TRBD1 (6 bases). This CDR3 spans 14 amino acids. Trimming took off 6 bases at V and 4 bases at J, with 15 bases between the two ends. Per germline, CDR1 MNHEY and CDR2 SVGAGI.

The chain carries TRBV30 and TRBJ2-5; tentative D call: TRBD2 (5 bases). Germline V gene lookup returns CDR1 GTSNPN and CDR2 SVGIG (reference sequence). Trimming took 3 bases from V and 5 from J, leaving 16 bases between them. The CDR3 contains 14 residues. The CDR3 spells CAWSPGLGVETQYF. The DNA of the CDR3 is TGTGCCTGGAGCCCTGGGCTCGGGGTGGAGACCCAGTACTTC.

This clonotype is termed large. The chain uses TRBV6-6 and TRBJ2-7, with D unclear. CDR1 is MNHNY and CDR2 is SVGAGI in the germline V gene (reference sequence). Trimming took 0 bases from V and 2 from J, leaving 5 bases between them. This CDR3 has 13 amino acids. The CDR3, as DNA: TGTGCCAGCAGTTACTCGTCTACCTACGAGCAGTACTTC. Protein product: CASSYSSTYEQYF.

This clonotype has more than one count but fewer than ten. The chain combines TRBV12-3 or TRBV12-4 with TRBJ1-1, with D maybe TRBD1 (5 bases). The CDR3 length is 15 residues. V was trimmed by 1 base and J by 1 base, leaving 10 bases between them. CDR3 nucleotides: TGTGCCAGCAGTTTAGTGGGGCAATCGAACACTGAAGCTTTCTTT. It translates to CASSLVGQSNTEAFF.

V gene TRBV27 combines with J gene TRBJ2-1; tentatively, D is TRBD1 (5 bases). This CDR3 is built from 15 residues. CDR1 is MNHEY and CDR2 is SMNVEV in the germline V gene (reference sequence). Trimming removed 3 bases from V and 1 base from J, with 10 bases in between. CDR3 nucleotides: TGTGCCAGCAGTTTCGAGACAGTATCCTACAATGAGCAGTTCTTC. This sequence encodes CASSFETVSYNEQFF.

This clonotype was seen a few times. The chain carries TRBV27 and TRBJ2-6; no clear D. Germline V lookup: CDR1 MNHEY, CDR2 SMNVEV (reference sequence). The V and J ends lost 2 bases and 4 bases respectively, with 12 bases between them. CDR3 length equals 16 residues. CDR3: CASSLIVGSGANVLTF. CDR3 coding DNA: TGTGCCAGCAGTTTAATAGTAGGCTCCGGGGCCAACGTCCTGACTTTC.

The sample holds a few counts of this clonotype. J is TRBJ2-7 and V is TRBV12-3 or TRBV12-4; TRBD1 matches 9 bases. J lost 5 bases, V lost 3 bases, and 5 bases had no gene match. The CDR3 consists of 14 residues. CDR3 DNA sequence: TGTGCCAGCAGTTTGGGACAGGGTATGGACGAGCAGTACTTC. Translating it yields CASSLGQGMDEQYF.

This clonotype came up a few times. The chain links TRBV20-1 to TRBJ2-7, with a tentative D call TRBD2 (5 bases). Germline V CDR1 and CDR2: DFQATT, SNEGSKA (reference sequence). The V gene lost 7 bases and the J gene lost 4 bases, with 17 bases spanning the gap. The CDR3 length is 13 residues. CDR3 coding DNA: TGCAGTGTCAACAGCGGCCCCCGGTACGAGCAGTACTTC. Translated, it gives CSVNSGPRYEQYF.

The chain combines TRBV5-6 with TRBJ2-1; TRBD1 or TRBD2 may be the D gene (6 bases each). Deletions cut 4 bases from V and 0 bases from J, with 23 bases between. The CDR3 has 19 amino acids. Germline loops: CDR1 SGHDT, CDR2 YYEEEE. The CDR3: CASSPRPAVGGDSYNEQFF. CDR3 DNA sequence: TGTGCCAGCAGCCCCCGCCCCGCAGTGGGGGGCGACTCCTACAATGAGCAGTTCTTC.

This clonotype was detected only a few times. CDR3 amino acids: CSARDPPGSTDTQYF. Here the CDR3 DNA reads TGCAGTGCTAGAGATCCCCCGGGTAGCACAGATACGCAGTATTTT. The V and J genes are TRBV20-1 and TRBJ2-3; D call uncertain. The CDR3 consists of 15 residues. V dropped 0 bases and J dropped 0 bases, with 10 bases sitting between them. The V gene's germline CDR1 is DFQATT and CDR2 SNEGSKA (reference sequence).

This clonotype was detected only a few times. This chain's CDR3 is CATSRGRTISTDTQYF. The CDR3 nucleotides read TGTGCCACCAGCAGAGGGAGAACGATAAGCACAGATACGCAGTATTTT. This sequence joins TRBV15 and TRBJ2-3, with no clear D. The CDR3 extends over 16 amino acids. The germline V gene encodes CDR1 LNHNV and CDR2 YYDKDF (reference sequence). With 1 base removed from V and 0 bases from J, the gap between germline ends came to 11 bases.

This clonotype is labeled large (0.1 to 1%). The chain employs TRBV20-1 and TRBJ1-1, with 7 nucleotides matching TRBD1. The V and J ends lost 3 bases and 5 bases, in that order; junction bases with no gene match: 9. Looked up from germline, CDR1 is DFQATT and CDR2 is SNEGSKA (reference sequence). The CDR3 has 14 residues. The CDR3 bases are TGCAGTGCTAGGCTGAAGGGGGCGCGGACTGAAGCTTTCTTT. Translated: CSARLKGARTEAFF.

The chain carries TRBV29-1 and TRBJ2-3, with 7 bases that match TRBD2. The trim removed 3 bases at V and 4 bases at J, leaving 1 base unmatched. CDR3 length equals 12 residues. Germline loops: CDR1 SQVTM, CDR2 ANQGSEA. The CDR3 nucleotides read TGCAGCGTTGAGGGGGGGGCAGATACGCAGTATTTT. Its translation is CSVEGGADTQYF.

The rearrangement uses TRBV20-1 and TRBJ2-2; a weak D match, TRBD2 (6 bases). V was cut by 0 bases and J by 7 bases, with 18 bases left in between. Germline V CDR1 and CDR2: DFQATT, SNEGSKA (reference sequence). The CDR3 extends over 16 amino acids. CDR3 coding DNA: TGCAGTGCTAGAGATGGGGGGAGACCGGGTCACGGGGAGCTGTTTTTT. Translation: CSARDGGRPGHGELFF.

This clonotype was detected only a few times. The genes are TRBV5-4 and TRBJ1-5, with TRBD1 matching over 8 bases. The trim removed 4 bases at V and 7 bases at J, leaving 4 bases unmatched. CDR1 and CDR2 from the germline V gene are SGHNT and YYREEE (reference sequence). There are 13 residues in the CDR3. CDR3 coding DNA: TGTGCCAGCAGCGCGGACAGGGACCAGCCCCAGCATTTT. It translates to CASSADRDQPQHF.

The V call is TRBV6-5, the J call TRBJ1-4; D is ambiguous. The CDR3 covers 15 residues. V shed 5 bases and J shed 5 bases, with 15 bases lying between them. Per germline, CDR1 MNHEY and CDR2 SVGAGI. In DNA form, the CDR3 reads TGTGCCAGCAGTGAATCGCTAGCCCTAAATGAAAAACTGTTTTTT. Translation: CASSESLALNEKLFF.

This rearrangement joins TRBV11-3 to TRBJ1-2, with 8 bases identical to TRBD1. V dropped 5 bases and J dropped 4; count of bases not matched to a gene: 9. This CDR3 comprises 15 residues. Germline V lookup: CDR1 SGHNT, CDR2 YENEEA. DNA of the CDR3: TGTGCCAGCAGCGTCGACAGGGGCTCAGGCTATGGCTACACCTTC. Translating it yields CASSVDRGSGYGYTF.

By frequency in the sample, this clonotype is large (0.1 to 1%). The genes are TRBV29-1 and TRBJ1-6; D perhaps matches TRBD1 (5 bases). The germline CDR1 and CDR2 sequences are SQVTM and ANQGSEA. V was clipped by 7 bases and J by 7 bases, with 17 bases between them. CDR3 size: 14 residues. CDR3 DNA sequence: TGCAGCGCGAGATCAGGGCAGCGAAATTCACCCCTCCACTTT. This codes for CSARSGQRNSPLHF.

The genes are TRBV25-1 and TRBJ2-7; 12 bases agree with TRBD2. This CDR3 region has 17 residues. CDR1 is MGHDK and CDR2 is SYGVNS in the germline V gene. J lost 3 bases, V lost 6 bases, and 12 bases had no gene match. The CDR3 DNA follows: TGTGCCAGCAGGGGGGGGGCTAGCGGGAGGGGCAACTACGAGCAGTACTTC. Protein product: CASRGGASGRGNYEQYF.

By sample share, this clonotype is large. The chain is built from TRBV10-3 and TRBJ1-2, with D possibly TRBD1 on 5 matching bases. CDR3 length equals 14 residues. Germline loops: CDR1 ENHRY, CDR2 SYGVKD. V shed 3 bases and J shed 1 base, with 9 bases lying between them. The CDR3 coding sequence is TGTGCCATCAGTGATGGACAACGTAACTATGGCTACACCTTC. Translation gives CAISDGQRNYGYTF.

The chain couples TRBV20-1 to TRBJ2-6, with D unresolved. Deletions cut 5 bases from V and 2 bases from J, with 13 bases between. Germline lookup yields CDR1 DFQATT and CDR2 SNEGSKA (reference sequence). The CDR3 runs 15 residues. The CDR3 is CSAPISRPGANVLTF. The CDR3, as DNA: TGCAGTGCTCCTATCAGCCGTCCTGGGGCCAACGTCCTGACTTTC.

About this clonotype itself: A read error is possible here, since a much larger clone lies one base away. The V call is TRBV6-6, the J call TRBJ2-7, with D maybe TRBD1 (6 bases). Trimming cost V 10 bases and J 6 bases, with 19 bases left between them. Germline V gives CDR1 MNHNY, CDR2 SVGAGI (reference sequence). The CDR3 runs to 13 residues. CDR3 in amino acids: CAITSDSRGEQYF. CDR3 in DNA: TGTGCCATCACATCGGACAGCCGCGGCGAGCAGTACTTC.

The chain uses TRBV6-2 or TRBV6-3 and TRBJ2-7; D possibly uses TRBD1 or TRBD2 (5 bases each). CDR1 and CDR2 from the germline V gene are MNHEY and SVGEGT. With 7 bases removed from V and 1 base from J, the gap between germline ends came to 26 bases. The CDR3 covers 18 residues. The CDR3 region has the DNA TGTGCCAGCAACTCACTACAGGTCAGGGAGCGTGGGTCCTACGAGCAGTACTTC. It is translated as CASNSLQVRERGSYEQYF.

The chain has TRBV6-5 and TRBJ2-1; 7 bases line up with TRBD1. The CDR3 is 15 amino acids. V lost 7 bases and J lost 0; bases outside the gene matches: 6. Germline loops: CDR1 MNHEY, CDR2 SVGAGI. The CDR3 bases are TGTGCCAGCACCGAGGACAGGAGCTCCTACAATGAGCAGTTCTTC. Translating it yields CASTEDRSSYNEQFF.

In its sample, this clonotype ranks as large. The chain joins TRBV5-6 to TRBJ2-6, with 8 bases matching TRBD1. The germline CDR1 and CDR2 sequences are SGHDT and YYEEEE. The junction had 12 bases not matched to a gene; V was cut back by 4 bases and J by 3 bases. CDR3 length equals 18 residues. DNA for the CDR3: TGTGCCAGCAGCCAGGTAGGACAGGGAGTGGGTGGGGCCAACGTCCTGACTTTC. Its protein product is CASSQVGQGVGGANVLTF.